Listed below are T cell receptor beta chains from one sample, sequenced in a study of OX40 agonist ivuxolimab in advanced cancers. The data were produced by immunoSEQ multiplex PCR, yet TCRdb's version contains in-frame clones alone and is incomplete. Of about 80,000 clones listed, roughly 91% are singletons. The starting material was CD4+ or CD8+ T cells sorted from blood, obtained in a trial of the OX40 agonist ivuxolimab. The receptors shown here come from an adult with an advanced solid tumor such as melanoma, head and neck, liver or kidney cancer. Both conserved end residues are part of each CDR3. D genes are given only for firm matches. Size is stated for part of the rows, as once, few or many counts, or as a class when the clone is expanded.

clone size | D gene | J gene | CDR3 length | V gene | CDR3 DNA | CDR3 protein
- | TRBD1 | TRBJ1-1 | 13 | TRBV5-8 | TGTGCCAGCAGCTCTGGACAGGGGACCAAGGCTTTCTTT | CASSSGQGTKAFF
- | TRBD1 | TRBJ2-1 | 14 | TRBV2 | TGTGCCAGCAGCGCTATCGACAGGGTCGATGAGCAGTTCTTC | CASSAIDRVDEQFF
- | - | TRBJ2-7 | 16 | TRBV12-2 | TGTGCAAGTCGCTTAGCGAACGGTTATCCCCCCTACGAGCAGTACTTC | CASRLANGYPPYEQYF
- | - | TRBJ2-1 | 15 | TRBV25-1 | TGTGCCAGCAGTGAAGGTGTCACTTGGATCAATGAGCAGTTCTTC | CASSEGVTWINEQFF
- | - | TRBJ1-5 | 12 | TRBV2 | TGTGCCAGCGCGGCGTGGCATCAGCCCCAGCATTTT | CASAAWHQPQHF
- | - | TRBJ1-1 | 12 | TRBV28 | TGTGCCAGCTTAGGGGTAGGAGCTGAAGCTTTCTTT | CASLGVGAEAFF
- | - | TRBJ2-3 | 12 | TRBV25-1 | TGTGCCAGCAGTGAGAAATCGGATACGCAGTATTTT | CASSEKSDTQYF
- | TRBD2 | TRBJ2-7 | 14 | TRBV6-5 | TGTGCCAGCAGCGGACTAGCGGGACCCTACGAGCAGTACTTC | CASSGLAGPYEQYF
- | - | TRBJ1-5 | 13 | TRBV10-2 | TGCGCCAGCAGTGAGAGGATTGTACAGCCCCAGCATTTT | CASSERIVQPQHF
- | - | TRBJ1-2 | 15 | TRBV7-2 | TGTGCCAGCAGCCCCACGGGTCGGGTGGGCCATGGCTACACCTTC | CASSPTGRVGHGYTF
- | - | TRBJ2-7 | 13 | TRBV4-1 | TGCGCCAGCAGCCATGCCCCTAGCCACGAGCAGTACTTC | CASSHAPSHEQYF
once | TRBD1 | TRBJ2-7 | 16 | TRBV7-2 | TGTGCCAGCAGCTCCAGAAGGACAGGGAGGACCTACGAGCAGTACTTC | CASSSRRTGRTYEQYF
- | - | TRBJ1-2 | 15 | TRBV5-5 | TGTGCCAGCAGCTTGGTGCAGGGGACTAACTATGGCTACACCTTC | CASSLVQGTNYGYTF
- | - | TRBJ2-1 | 14 | TRBV14 | TGTGCCAGCAGCCGGGACGGGACCTACAATGAGCAGTTCTTC | CASSRDGTYNEQFF
once | - | TRBJ1-5 | 13 | TRBV28 | TGTGCCATCGCAGAGATAGTCTATCAGCCCCAGCATTTT | CAIAEIVYQPQHF
- | - | TRBJ1-5 | 14 | TRBV28 | TGTGCCAGCAGTTTGCACGGAGACGATCAGCCCCAGCATTTT | CASSLHGDDQPQHF
- | - | TRBJ2-7 | 15 | TRBV11-2 | TGTGCCAGCAGCTTAGATCGGGGACGGATCTACGAGCAGTACTTC | CASSLDRGRIYEQYF
- | TRBD1 | TRBJ2-6 | 19 | TRBV19 | TGTGCCAGTAGTATTTCACGGACAGGGGATCTCTCTGGGGCCAACGTCCTGACTTTC | CASSISRTGDLSGANVLTF
- | TRBD2 | TRBJ2-7 | 14 | TRBV7-9 | TGTGCCAGCAGCAATGGACTAGCGGAATACGAGCAGTACTTC | CASSNGLAEYEQYF
- | - | TRBJ1-1 | 14 | TRBV11-2 | TGTGCCAGCAGGCCGGGGCAGGCCGGCGGTGAAGCTTTCTTT | CASRPGQAGGEAFF
once | - | TRBJ1-2 | 16 | TRBV11-2 | TGTGCCAGCAGCTTATATCCCGGAAAGATTAACTATGGCTACACCTTC | CASSLYPGKINYGYTF
- | - | TRBJ2-4 | 14 | TRBV5-4 | TGTGCCAGCAGCGCCGGGACAGCCAAAAACATTCAGTACTTC | CASSAGTAKNIQYF
- | TRBD1 | TRBJ1-1 | 14 | TRBV5-4 | TGTGCCAGCAGCCTCCCCGGACAGGGTAATGAAGCTTTCTTT | CASSLPGQGNEAFF
- | - | TRBJ2-1 | 12 | TRBV15 | TGTGCCACCAGCATTGGCGGGCGGGAGCAGTTCTTC | CATSIGGREQFF
- | - | TRBJ2-1 | 17 | TRBV4-3 | TGCGCCAGCAGCCAAGCCCCTGGTGCGTTTAACTACAATGAGCAGTTCTTC | CASSQAPGAFNYNEQFF
- | - | TRBJ2-2 | 15 | TRBV7-9 | TGTGCCAGCAGTATACTAGCAATGGGGACCGGGGAGCTGTTTTTT | CASSILAMGTGELFF
- | - | TRBJ2-7 | 14 | TRBV15 | TGTGCCACCAGGCTCGGCGATGGTCCCTACGAGCAGTACTTC | CATRLGDGPYEQYF
- | TRBD1 | TRBJ2-7 | 14 | TRBV6-5 | TGTGCCAGCAGCTCCGACAGGGAGACGTACGAGCAGTACTTC | CASSSDRETYEQYF
- | - | TRBJ2-5 | 14 | TRBV2 | TGTGCCAGCAGTGAAGGGCAGGGACAAGAGACCCAGTACTTC | CASSEGQGQETQYF
- | - | TRBJ2-1 | 12 | TRBV19 | TGTGCCAGTAGTATGTCCGGACCAAGAAAGTTCTTC | CASSMSGPRKFF
once | TRBD2 | TRBJ2-2 | 14 | TRBV11-2 | TGTGCCAGTTCGACTAGCGGGATCGCCGGGGAGCTGTTTTTT | CASSTSGIAGELFF
- | - | TRBJ2-1 | 16 | TRBV5-1 | TGCGCCAGCAGCCTGTCTAGCTCTTCCTCCTACAATGAGCAGTTCTTC | CASSLSSSSSYNEQFF
- | TRBD2 | TRBJ2-1 | 14 | TRBV5-4 | TGTGCGGGGGGTCGGACTAGCGGGAACAATGAGCAGTTCTTC | CAGGRTSGNNEQFF
- | TRBD1 | TRBJ2-7 | 14 | TRBV28 | TGTGCCAGCAGTATGACAGGGGCCTTCTACGAGCAGTACTTC | CASSMTGAFYEQYF
- | TRBD1 | TRBJ2-7 | 13 | TRBV6-1 | TGTGCCAGCAGTGACTGGGACAGCTACGAGCAGTACTTC | CASSDWDSYEQYF
- | - | TRBJ1-4 | 14 | TRBV5-1 | TGCGCCAGCAGCAACCCTTCGCCCAATGAAAAACTGTTTTTT | CASSNPSPNEKLFF
few | - | TRBJ2-7 | 16 | TRBV11-2 | TGTGCCAGCACCCTCCGGGCCACATACCCACTCTACGAGCAGTACTTC | CASTLRATYPLYEQYF
- | - | TRBJ2-7 | 12 | TRBV28 | TGTGCCAGCAGTTTAGGAGAGGGCGAGCAGTACTTC | CASSLGEGEQYF
few | TRBD2 | TRBJ2-5 | 16 | TRBV7-7 | TGTGCCAGCAGCTTAGCGGCGGGAGGGTTTGGAGAGACCCAGTACTTC | CASSLAAGGFGETQYF
- | - | TRBJ2-3 | 13 | TRBV6-6 | TGTGCCAGCTTGAGGGAGAGGACAGATACGCAGTATTTT | CASLRERTDTQYF
- | - | TRBJ2-7 | 14 | TRBV11-2 | TGTGCCAGCAGCCCAAATCCCAGGACCTACGAGCAGTACTTC | CASSPNPRTYEQYF
- | - | TRBJ1-1 | 12 | TRBV28 | TGTGCCAGCAGCCTATGGGCAGCTGAAGCTTTCTTT | CASSLWAAEAFF